This T cell receptor beta chain comes out of a study of blood T cell repertoires in COVID-19. Original handling: How many nucleated cells were present was estimated from reference gene primer amplification. The data were produced by immunoSEQ multiplex PCR, yet TCRdb's version contains in-frame clones alone and is incomplete. The D gene and trimming were derived from the DNA, and the V and J assignments and clone size from that table. The sample includes approximately 190,000 clones, 90% of them seen just once. V shed 7 bases and J shed 7 bases, with 26 bases lying between them. The CDR3 extends over 17 amino acids. CDR1 MDHEN and CDR2 SYDVKM come from the germline V gene.

The receptor was derived from a man aged 50-59 years with acute or convalescent COVID-19. V usage is TRBV28 and J usage is TRBJ1-5; maybe TRBD1 (6 bases). Sequenced sample: peripheral blood. The CDR3 sequence: CASTLGGVGRPEQPQHF. CDR3 nucleotides: TGTGCCAGCACCCTAGGGGGGGTGGGGAGGCCCGAGCAGCCCCAGCATTTT.